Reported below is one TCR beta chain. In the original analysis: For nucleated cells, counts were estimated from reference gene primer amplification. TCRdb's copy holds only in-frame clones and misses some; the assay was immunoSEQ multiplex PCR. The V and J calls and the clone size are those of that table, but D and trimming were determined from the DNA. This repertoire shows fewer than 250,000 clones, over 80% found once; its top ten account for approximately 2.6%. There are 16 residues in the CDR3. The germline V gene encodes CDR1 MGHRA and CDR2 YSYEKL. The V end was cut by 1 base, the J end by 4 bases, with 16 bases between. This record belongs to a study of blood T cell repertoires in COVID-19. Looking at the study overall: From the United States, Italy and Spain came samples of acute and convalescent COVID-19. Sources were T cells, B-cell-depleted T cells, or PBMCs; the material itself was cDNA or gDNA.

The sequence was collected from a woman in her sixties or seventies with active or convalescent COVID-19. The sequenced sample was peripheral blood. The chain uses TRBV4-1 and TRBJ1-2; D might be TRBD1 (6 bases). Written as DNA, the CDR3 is TGCGCCAGCAGCCAAGGAGGGGGAGGGGTATCCTATGGCTACACCTTC. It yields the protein CASSQGGGGVSYGYTF.